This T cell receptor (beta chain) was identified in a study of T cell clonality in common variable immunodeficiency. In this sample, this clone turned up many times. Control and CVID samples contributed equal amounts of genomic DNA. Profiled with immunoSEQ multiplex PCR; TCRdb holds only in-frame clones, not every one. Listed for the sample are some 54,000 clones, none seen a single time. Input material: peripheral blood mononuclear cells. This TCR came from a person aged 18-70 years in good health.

This chain's CDR3 is CASSTLPGDTEAFF. The sequenced part of the CDR3 DNA is TGTGCCAGTAGCACGCTGCCGGGGGACACTGAA. The chain links TRBV19 to TRBJ1-1; D might be TRBD1 (5 bases). The read ends 3 residues before the CDR3 terminus; that terminus is restored from the germline J gene. The CDR3 runs to 14 residues. Trimming left V 6 bases short and J 3 bases short, with 14 bases between. Germline CDR1 and CDR2: LNHDA and SQIVND (reference sequence).